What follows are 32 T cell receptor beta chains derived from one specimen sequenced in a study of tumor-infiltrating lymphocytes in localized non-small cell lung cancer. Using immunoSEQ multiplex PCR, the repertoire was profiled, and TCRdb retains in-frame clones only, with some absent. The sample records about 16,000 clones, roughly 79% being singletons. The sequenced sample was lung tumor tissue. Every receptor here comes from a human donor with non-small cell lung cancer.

The CDR3 region has the DNA TGTGCCAGCAGCTTAGCCGTCGCAGATACGCAGTATTTT. Translating it yields CASSLAVADTQYF. The rearrangement uses TRBV7-8 and TRBJ2-3; D gene ambiguous. The germline gives CDR1 SGHVS, CDR2 FQNEAQ. Trimming cost V 0 bases and J 4 bases, with 5 bases left between them. This CDR3 is 13 amino acids long.

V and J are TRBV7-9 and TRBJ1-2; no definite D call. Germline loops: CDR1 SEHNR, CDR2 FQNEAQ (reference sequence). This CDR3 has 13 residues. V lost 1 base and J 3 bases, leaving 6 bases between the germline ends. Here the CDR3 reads CASSLDRHYGYTF. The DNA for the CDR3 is TGTGCCAGCAGCTTAGACAGACACTATGGCTACACCTTC.

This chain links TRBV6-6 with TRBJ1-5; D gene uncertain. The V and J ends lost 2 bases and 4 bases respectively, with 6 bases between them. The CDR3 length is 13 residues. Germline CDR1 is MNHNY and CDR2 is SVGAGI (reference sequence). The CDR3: CASSYQENQPQHF. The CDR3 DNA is TGTGCCAGCAGTTACCAGGAGAATCAGCCCCAGCATTTT.

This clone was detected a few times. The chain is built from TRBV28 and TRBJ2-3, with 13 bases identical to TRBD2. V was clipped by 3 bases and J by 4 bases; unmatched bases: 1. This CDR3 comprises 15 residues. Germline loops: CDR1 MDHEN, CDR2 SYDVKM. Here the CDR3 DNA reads TGTGCCAGCAGTTTCGGACTAGCGGGAGCAGATACGCAGTATTTT. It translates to CASSFGLAGADTQYF. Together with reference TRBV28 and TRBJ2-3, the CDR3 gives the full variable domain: DVKVTQSSRYLVKRTGEKVFLECVQDMDHENMFWYRQDPGLGLRLIYFSYDVKMKEKGDIPEGYSVSREKKERFSLILESASTNQTSMYLCASSFGLAGADTQYFGPGTRLTVL.

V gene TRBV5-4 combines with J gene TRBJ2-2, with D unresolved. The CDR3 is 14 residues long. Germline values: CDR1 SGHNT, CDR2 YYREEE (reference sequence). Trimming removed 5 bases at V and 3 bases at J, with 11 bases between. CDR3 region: CASRPNMHTGELFF. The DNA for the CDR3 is TGTGCCAGCAGACCAAACATGCACACCGGGGAGCTGTTTTTT.

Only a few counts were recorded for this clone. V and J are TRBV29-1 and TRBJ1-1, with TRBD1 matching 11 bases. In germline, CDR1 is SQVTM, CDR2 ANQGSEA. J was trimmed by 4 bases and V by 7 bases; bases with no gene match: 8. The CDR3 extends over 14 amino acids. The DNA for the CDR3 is TGCAGCGCCCACCGCGGGACAGGGGGCACTGAAGCTTTCTTT. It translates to CSAHRGTGGTEAFF. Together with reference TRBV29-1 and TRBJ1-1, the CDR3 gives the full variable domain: SAVISQKPSRDICQRGTSLTIQCQVDSQVTMMFWYRQQPGQSLTLIATANQGSEATYESGFVIDKFPISRPNLTFSTLTVSNMSPEDSSIYLCSAHRGTGGTEAFFGQGTRLTVV.

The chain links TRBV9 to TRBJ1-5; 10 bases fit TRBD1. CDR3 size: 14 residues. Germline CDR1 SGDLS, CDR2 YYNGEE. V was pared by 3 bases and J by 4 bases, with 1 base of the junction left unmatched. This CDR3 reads CASSGGQGNQPQHF. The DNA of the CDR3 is TGTGCCAGCAGCGGGGGACAGGGGAATCAGCCCCAGCATTTT. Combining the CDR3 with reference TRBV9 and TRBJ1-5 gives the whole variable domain DSGVTQTPKHLITATGQRVTLRCSPRSGDLSVYWYQQSLDQGLQFLIQYYNGEERAKGNILERFSAQQFPDLHSELNLSSLELGDSALYFCASSGGQGNQPQHFGDGTRLSIL.

The CDR3 region has the DNA TGTGCCAGTAGTATAATGGGGCAGCACACCGGGGAGCTGTTTTTT. As protein: CASSIMGQHTGELFF. The chain recombines TRBV19 with TRBJ2-2; tentative D call: TRBD1 (5 bases). V lost 2 bases and J lost 3, with 10 bases in between. The CDR3 totals 15 residues. Germline V gene lookup returns CDR1 LNHDA and CDR2 SQIVND (reference sequence).

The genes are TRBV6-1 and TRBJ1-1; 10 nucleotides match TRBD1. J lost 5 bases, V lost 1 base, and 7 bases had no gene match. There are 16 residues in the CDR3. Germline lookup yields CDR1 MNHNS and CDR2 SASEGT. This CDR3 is CASSEGTGGFVTEAFF. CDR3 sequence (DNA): TGTGCCAGCAGTGAAGGGACAGGGGGATTTGTTACTGAAGCTTTCTTT.

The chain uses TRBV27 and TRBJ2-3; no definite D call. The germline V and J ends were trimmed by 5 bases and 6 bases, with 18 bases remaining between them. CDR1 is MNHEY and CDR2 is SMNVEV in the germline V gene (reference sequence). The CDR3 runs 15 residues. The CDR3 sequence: CASSVRFAPPDTQYF. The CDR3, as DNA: TGTGCCAGCAGTGTGCGGTTCGCCCCCCCCGATACGCAGTATTTT.

CDR3 sequence (DNA): TGTGCCAGCAGCCCCCACGGACAGGCTAACTATGGCTACACCTTC. Amino acids: CASSPHGQANYGYTF. This chain connects TRBV5-5 to TRBJ1-2; 7 bases align to TRBD1. Germline lookup yields CDR1 SGHKS and CDR2 YYEKEE (reference sequence). V trimming: 4 bases; J trimming: 0 bases; junction bases outside the gene matches: 6. The CDR3 runs to 15 residues.

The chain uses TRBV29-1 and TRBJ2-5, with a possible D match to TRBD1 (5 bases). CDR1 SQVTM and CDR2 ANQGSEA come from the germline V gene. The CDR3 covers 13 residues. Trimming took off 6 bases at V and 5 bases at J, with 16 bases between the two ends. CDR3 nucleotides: TGCAGCGTCTCCCAGGGCGGCAGGGAGACCCAGTACTTC. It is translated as CSVSQGGRETQYF.

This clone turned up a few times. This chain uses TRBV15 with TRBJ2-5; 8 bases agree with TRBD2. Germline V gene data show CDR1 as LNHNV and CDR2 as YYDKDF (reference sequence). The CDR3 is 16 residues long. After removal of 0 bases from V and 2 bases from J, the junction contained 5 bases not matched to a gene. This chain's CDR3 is CATSRESGLAQETQYF. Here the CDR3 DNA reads TGTGCCACCAGCAGAGAGTCCGGACTAGCACAAGAGACCCAGTACTTC.

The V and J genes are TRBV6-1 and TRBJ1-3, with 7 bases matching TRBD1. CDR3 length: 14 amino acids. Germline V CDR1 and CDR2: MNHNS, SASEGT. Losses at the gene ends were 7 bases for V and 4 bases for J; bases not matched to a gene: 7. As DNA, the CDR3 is TGTGCCAGCACTACAGGGGTGGAAGGAAACACCATATATTTT. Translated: CASTTGVEGNTIYF.

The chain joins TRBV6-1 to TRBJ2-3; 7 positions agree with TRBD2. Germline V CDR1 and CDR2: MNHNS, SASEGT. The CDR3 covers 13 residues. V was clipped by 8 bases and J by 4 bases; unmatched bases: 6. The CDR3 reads CASGAGVSDTQYF. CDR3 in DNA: TGTGCCAGCGGGGCGGGGGTCTCAGATACGCAGTATTTT.

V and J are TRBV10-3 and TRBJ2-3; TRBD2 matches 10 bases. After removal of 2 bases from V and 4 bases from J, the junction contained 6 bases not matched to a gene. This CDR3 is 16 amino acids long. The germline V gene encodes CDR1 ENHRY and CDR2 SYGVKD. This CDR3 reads CAISEESGRASDTQYF. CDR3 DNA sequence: TGTGCCATCAGTGAGGAGAGCGGGAGGGCCTCAGATACGCAGTATTTT.

CDR3 loop: CASSPLRVRSYNEQFF. CDR3 DNA sequence: TGTGCCAGCAGTCCCCTAAGGGTCCGCTCCTACAATGAGCAGTTCTTC. V usage is TRBV28 and J usage is TRBJ2-1; D is unclear. CDR3 length equals 16 residues. Germline V gives CDR1 MDHEN, CDR2 SYDVKM. Trimming cost V 5 bases and J 0 bases, with 14 bases left between them.

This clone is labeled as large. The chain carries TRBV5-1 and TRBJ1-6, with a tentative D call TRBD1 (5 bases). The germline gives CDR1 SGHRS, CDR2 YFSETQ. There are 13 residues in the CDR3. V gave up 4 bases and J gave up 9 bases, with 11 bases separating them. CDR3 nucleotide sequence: TGCGCCAGCAGCGGCCAGCAGGGTTCACCCCTCCACTTT. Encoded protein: CASSGQQGSPLHF. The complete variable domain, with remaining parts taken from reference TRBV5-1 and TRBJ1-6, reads KAGVTQTPRYLIKTRGQQVTLSCSPISGHRSVSWYQQTPGQGLQFLFEYFSETQRNKGNFPGRFSGRQFSNSRSEMNVSTLELGDSALYLCASSGQQGSPLHFGNGTRLTVT.

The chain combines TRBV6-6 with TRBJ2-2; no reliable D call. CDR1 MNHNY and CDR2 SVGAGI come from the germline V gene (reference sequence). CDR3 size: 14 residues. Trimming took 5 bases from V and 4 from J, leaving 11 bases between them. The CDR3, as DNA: TGTGCCAGCAGTCGACGTGGGGTCACCGGGGAGCTGTTTTTT. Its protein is CASSRRGVTGELFF.

This CDR3 reads CASSLGASGSSPDTQYF. The CDR3 DNA follows: TGCGCCAGCAGCTTGGGAGCTAGCGGGAGTTCACCAGATACGCAGTATTTT. The chain employs TRBV5-1 and TRBJ2-3; 10 nucleotides align to TRBD2. The ends lost 0 bases at V and 4 bases at J; junction bases unmatched: 8. This CDR3 is built from 17 residues. The germline V gene encodes CDR1 SGHRS and CDR2 YFSETQ.

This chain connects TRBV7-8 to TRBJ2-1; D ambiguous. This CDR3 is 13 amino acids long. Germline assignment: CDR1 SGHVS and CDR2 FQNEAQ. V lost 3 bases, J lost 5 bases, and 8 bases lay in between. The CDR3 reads CASSFKRDNEQFF. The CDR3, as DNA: TGTGCCAGCAGCTTTAAAAGGGACAATGAGCAGTTCTTC.

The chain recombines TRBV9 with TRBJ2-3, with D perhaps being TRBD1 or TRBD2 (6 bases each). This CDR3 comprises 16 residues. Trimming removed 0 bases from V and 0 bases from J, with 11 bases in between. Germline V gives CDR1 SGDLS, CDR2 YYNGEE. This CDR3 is CASSVEGGHSTDTQYF. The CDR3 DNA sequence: TGTGCCAGCAGCGTAGAGGGGGGACATAGCACAGATACGCAGTATTTT.

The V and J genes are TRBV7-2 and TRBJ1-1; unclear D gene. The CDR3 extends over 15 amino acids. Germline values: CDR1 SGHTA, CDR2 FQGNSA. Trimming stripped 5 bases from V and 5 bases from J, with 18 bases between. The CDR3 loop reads CASSPTLRVRTEAFF. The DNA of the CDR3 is TGTGCCAGCAGCCCTACGTTGAGGGTTCGGACTGAAGCTTTCTTT.

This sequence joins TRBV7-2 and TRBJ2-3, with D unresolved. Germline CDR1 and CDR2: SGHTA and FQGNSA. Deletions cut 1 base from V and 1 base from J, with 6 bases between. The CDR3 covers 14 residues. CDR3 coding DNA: TGTGCCAGCAGCTTAGTCGGGCGCACAGATACGCAGTATTTT. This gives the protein CASSLVGRTDTQYF. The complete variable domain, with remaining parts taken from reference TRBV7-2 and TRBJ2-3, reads GAGVSQSPSNKVTEKGKDVELRCDPISGHTALYWYRQSLGQGLEFLIYFQGNSAPDKSGLPSDRFSAERTGGSVSTLTIQRTQQEDSAVYLCASSLVGRTDTQYFGPGTRLTVL.

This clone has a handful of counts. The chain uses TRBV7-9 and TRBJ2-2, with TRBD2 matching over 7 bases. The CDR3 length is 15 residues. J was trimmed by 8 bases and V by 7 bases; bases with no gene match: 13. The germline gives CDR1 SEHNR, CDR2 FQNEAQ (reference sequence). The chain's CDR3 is CASTPPAGTSGELFF. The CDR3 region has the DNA TGTGCCAGCACCCCGCCAGCGGGAACGTCGGGGGAGCTGTTTTTT.

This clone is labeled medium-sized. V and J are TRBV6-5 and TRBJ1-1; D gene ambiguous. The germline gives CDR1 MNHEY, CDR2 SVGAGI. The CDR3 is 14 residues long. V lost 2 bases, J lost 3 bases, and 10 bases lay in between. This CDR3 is CASSYRQFDTEAFF. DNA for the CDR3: TGTGCCAGCAGTTACAGGCAGTTTGACACTGAAGCTTTCTTT.

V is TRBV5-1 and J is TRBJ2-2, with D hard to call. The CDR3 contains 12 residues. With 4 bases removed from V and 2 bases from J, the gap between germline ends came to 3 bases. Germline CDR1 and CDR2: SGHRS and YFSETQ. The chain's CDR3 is CASSTNTGELFF. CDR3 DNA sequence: TGCGCCAGCAGCACAAACACCGGGGAGCTGTTTTTT.

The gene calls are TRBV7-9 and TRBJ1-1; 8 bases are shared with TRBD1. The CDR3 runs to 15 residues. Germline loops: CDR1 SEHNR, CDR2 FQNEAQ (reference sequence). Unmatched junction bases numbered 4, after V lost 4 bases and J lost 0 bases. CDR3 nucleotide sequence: TGTGCCAGCAGCTCAAGGACAGGGATGAACACTGAAGCTTTCTTT. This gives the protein CASSSRTGMNTEAFF.

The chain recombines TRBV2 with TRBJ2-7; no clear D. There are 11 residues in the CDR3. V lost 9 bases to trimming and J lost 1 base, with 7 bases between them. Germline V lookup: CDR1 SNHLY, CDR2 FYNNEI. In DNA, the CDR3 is TGTGCCAGTGAGGATTCCTACGAGCAGTACTTC. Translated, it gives CASEDSYEQYF. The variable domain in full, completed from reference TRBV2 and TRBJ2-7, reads EPEVTQTPSHQVTQMGQEVILRCVPISNHLYFYWYRQILGQKVEFLVSFYNNEISEKSEIFDDQFSVERPDGSNFTLKIRSTKLEDSAMYFCASEDSYEQYFGPGTRLTVT.

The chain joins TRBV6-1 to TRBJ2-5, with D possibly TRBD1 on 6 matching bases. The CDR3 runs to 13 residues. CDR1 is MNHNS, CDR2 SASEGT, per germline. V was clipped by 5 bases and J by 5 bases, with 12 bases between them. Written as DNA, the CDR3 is TGTGCCAGCAGTTCGACAGGATGGGAGACCCAGTACTTC. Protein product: CASSSTGWETQYF.

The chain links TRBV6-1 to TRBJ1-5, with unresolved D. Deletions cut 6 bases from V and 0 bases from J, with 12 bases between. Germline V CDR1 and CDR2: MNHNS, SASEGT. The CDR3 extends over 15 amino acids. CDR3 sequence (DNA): TGTGCCAGCAGCCCCGTTGGTAATAGCAATCAGCCCCAGCATTTT. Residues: CASSPVGNSNQPQHF.

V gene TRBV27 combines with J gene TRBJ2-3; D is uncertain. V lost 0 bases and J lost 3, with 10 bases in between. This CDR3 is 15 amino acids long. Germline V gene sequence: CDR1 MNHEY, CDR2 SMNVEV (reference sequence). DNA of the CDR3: TGTGCCAGCAGTTTATCGCGTATGAGTACAGATACGCAGTATTTT. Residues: CASSLSRMSTDTQYF.